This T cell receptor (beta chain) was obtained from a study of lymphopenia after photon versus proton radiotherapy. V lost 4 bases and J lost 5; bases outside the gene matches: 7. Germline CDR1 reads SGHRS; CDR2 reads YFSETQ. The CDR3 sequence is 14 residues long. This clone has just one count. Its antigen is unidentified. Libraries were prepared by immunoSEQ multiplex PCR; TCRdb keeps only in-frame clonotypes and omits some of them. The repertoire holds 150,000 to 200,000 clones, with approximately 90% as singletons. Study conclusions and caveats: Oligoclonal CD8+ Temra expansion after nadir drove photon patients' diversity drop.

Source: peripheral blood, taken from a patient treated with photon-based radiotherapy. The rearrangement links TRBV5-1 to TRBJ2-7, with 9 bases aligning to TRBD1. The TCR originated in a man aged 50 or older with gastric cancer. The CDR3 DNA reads TGCGCCAGCAGCCCGACAGGGGGAGGTGACGAGCAGTACTTC. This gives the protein CASSPTGGGDEQYF.